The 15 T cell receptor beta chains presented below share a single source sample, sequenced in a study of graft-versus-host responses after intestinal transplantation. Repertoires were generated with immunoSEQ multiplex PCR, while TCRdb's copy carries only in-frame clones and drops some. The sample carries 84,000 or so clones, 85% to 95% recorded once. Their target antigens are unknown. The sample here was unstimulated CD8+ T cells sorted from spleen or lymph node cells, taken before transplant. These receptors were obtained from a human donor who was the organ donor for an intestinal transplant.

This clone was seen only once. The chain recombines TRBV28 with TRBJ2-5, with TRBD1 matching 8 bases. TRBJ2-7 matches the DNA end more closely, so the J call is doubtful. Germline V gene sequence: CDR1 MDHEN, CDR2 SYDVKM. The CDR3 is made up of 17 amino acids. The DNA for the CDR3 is TGTGCCAGCAGTTCCCCGACAGGGGAATTTGGAACCTACGAGCAGTACTTC. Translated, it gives CASSSPTGEFGTYEQYF.

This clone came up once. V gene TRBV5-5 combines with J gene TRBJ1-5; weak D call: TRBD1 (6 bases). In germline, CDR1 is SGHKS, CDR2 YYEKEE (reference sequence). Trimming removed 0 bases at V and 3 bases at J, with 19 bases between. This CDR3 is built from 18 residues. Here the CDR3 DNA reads TGTGCCAGCAGCTTGGCGGGGGGGCCCAGACCTTACAATCAGCCCCAGCATTTT. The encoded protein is CASSLAGGPRPYNQPQHF.

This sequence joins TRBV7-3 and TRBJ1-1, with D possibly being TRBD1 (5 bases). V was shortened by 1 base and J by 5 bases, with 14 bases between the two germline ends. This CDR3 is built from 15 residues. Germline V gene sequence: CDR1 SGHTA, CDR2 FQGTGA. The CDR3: CASSLIEFKGTEAFF. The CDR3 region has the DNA TGTGCCAGCAGCTTAATTGAATTCAAGGGGACTGAAGCTTTCTTT.

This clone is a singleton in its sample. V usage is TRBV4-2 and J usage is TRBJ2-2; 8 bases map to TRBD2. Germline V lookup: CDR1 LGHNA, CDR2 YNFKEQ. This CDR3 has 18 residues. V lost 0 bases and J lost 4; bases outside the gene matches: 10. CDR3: CASSQEGSGSLGTGELFF. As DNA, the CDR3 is TGTGCCAGCAGCCAAGAGGGAAGCGGGAGTTTGGGCACCGGGGAGCTGTTTTTT.

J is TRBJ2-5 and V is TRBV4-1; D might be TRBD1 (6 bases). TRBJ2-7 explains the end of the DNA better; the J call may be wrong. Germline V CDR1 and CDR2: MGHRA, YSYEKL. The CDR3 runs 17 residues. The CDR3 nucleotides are TGCGCCAGCAGCCTCGACAGGACAAGCCAACACCTCTACGAGCAGTACTTC. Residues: CASSLDRTSQHLYEQYF.

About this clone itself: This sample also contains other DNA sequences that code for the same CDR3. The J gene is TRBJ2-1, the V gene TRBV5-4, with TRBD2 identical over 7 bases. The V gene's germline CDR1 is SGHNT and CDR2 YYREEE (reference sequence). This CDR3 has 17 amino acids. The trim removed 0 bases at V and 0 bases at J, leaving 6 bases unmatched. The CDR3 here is CASSLGRGGSSYNEQFF. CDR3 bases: TGTGCCAGCAGCTTGGGGCGGGGCGGGAGCTCCTACAATGAGCAGTTCTTC.

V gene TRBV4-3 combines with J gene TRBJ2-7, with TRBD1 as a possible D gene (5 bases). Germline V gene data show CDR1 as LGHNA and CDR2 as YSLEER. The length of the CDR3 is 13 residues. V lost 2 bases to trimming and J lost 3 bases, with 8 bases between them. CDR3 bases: TGCGCCAGCAGCCAAAGGGGTAGCTACGAGCAGTACTTC. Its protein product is CASSQRGSYEQYF.

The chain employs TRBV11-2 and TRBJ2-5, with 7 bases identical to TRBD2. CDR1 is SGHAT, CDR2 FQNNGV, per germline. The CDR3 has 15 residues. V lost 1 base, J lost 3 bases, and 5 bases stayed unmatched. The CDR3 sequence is CASSLVGLAEETQYF. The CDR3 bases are TGTGCCAGCAGCTTAGTTGGCCTAGCGGAAGAGACCCAGTACTTC.

The chain's CDR3 is CASSLPDRGSYEQYF. CDR3 bases: TGTGCCAGCAGCTTGCCGGACAGGGGTTCCTACGAGCAGTACTTC. The chain is built from TRBV7-8 and TRBJ2-7; TRBD1 aligns across 9 bases. Germline CDR1 is SGHVS and CDR2 is FQNEAQ. The trim removed 3 bases at V and 1 base at J, leaving 4 bases unmatched. This CDR3 has 15 residues.

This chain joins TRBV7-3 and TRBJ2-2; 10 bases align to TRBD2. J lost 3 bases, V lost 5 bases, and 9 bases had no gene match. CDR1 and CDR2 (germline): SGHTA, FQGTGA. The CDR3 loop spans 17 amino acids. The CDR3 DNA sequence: TGTGCCAGCAGCGACCCGACTAGCGGGTATGACACCGGGGAGCTGTTTTTT. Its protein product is CASSDPTSGYDTGELFF.

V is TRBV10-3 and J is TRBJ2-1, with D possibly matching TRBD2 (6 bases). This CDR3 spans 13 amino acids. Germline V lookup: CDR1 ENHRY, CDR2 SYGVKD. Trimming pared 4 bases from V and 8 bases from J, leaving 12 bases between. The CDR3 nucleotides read TGTGCCATCAGTGGCGGGACCAAAGATGAGCAGTTCTTC. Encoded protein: CAISGGTKDEQFF.

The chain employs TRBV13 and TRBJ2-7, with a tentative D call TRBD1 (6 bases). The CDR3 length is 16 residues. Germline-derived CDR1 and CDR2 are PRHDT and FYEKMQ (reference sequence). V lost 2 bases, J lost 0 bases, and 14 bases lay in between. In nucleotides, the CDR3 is TGTGCCAGCAGCTTAATGGGGGCTTCGAGCTCCTACGAGCAGTACTTC. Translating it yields CASSLMGASSSYEQYF. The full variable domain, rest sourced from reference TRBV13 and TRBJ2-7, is AAGVIQSPRHLIKEKRETATLKCYPIPRHDTVYWYQQGPGQDPQFLISFYEKMQSDKGSIPDRFSAQQFSDYHSELNMSSLELGDSALYFCASSLMGASSSYEQYFGPGTRLTVT.

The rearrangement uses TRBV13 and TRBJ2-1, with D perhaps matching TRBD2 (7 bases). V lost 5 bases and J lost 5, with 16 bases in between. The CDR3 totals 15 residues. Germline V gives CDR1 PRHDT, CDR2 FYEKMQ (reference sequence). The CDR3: CASSPWGGGDNEQFF. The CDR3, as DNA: TGTGCCAGCAGCCCCTGGGGGGGCGGGGACAATGAGCAGTTCTTC.

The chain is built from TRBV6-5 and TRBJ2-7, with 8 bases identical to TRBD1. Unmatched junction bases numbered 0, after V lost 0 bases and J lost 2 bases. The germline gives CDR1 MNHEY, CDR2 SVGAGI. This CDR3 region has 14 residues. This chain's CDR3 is CASSYSTGAYEQYF. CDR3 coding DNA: TGTGCCAGCAGTTACTCGACAGGGGCCTACGAGCAGTACTTC.

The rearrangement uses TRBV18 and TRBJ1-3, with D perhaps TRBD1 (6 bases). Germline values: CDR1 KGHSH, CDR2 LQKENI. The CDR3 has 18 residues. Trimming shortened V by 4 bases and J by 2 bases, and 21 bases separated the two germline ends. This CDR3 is CASSQFSTVGAAGNTIYF. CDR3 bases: TGTGCCAGCTCACAATTCTCTACCGTGGGGGCTGCTGGAAACACCATATATTTT.